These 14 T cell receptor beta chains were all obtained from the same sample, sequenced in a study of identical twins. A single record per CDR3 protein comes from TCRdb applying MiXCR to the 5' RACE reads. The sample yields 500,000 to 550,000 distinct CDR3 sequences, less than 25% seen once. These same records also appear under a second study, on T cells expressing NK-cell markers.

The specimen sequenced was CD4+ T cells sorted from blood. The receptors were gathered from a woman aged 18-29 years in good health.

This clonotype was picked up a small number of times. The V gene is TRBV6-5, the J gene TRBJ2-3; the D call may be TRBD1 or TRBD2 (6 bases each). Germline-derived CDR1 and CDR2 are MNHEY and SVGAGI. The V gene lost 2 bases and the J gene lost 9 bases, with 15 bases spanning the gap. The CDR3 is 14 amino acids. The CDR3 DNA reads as TGTGCCAGCAGTTACCCCGGGGGCCGGGGGACGCAGTATTTT. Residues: CASSYPGGRGTQYF.

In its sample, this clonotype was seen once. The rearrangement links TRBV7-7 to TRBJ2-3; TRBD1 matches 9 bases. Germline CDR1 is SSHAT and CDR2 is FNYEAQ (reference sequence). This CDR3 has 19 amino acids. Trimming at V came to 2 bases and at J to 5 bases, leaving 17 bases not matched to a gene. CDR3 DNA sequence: TGTGCCAGCAGCTTATTTAGGGTCAGGGACAGGGTCTTCGAAGATACGCAGTATTTT. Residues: CASSLFRVRDRVFEDTQYF.

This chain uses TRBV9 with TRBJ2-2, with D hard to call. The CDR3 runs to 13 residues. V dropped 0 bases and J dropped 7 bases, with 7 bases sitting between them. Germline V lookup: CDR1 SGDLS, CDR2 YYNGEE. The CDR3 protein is CASSVEWFGELFF. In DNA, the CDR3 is TGTGCCAGCAGCGTAGAATGGTTCGGGGAGCTGTTTTTT.

The CDR3 DNA follows: TGTGCCAGCAGTTCGGGACAGGGGTTTTCCTACGAGCAGTACTTC. Residues: CASSSGQGFSYEQYF. The rearrangement uses TRBV27 and TRBJ2-7, with TRBD1 matching over 10 bases. Losses at the gene ends were 4 bases for V and 1 base for J; bases not matched to a gene: 4. Per germline, CDR1 MNHEY and CDR2 SMNVEV (reference sequence). CDR3 length: 15 residues.

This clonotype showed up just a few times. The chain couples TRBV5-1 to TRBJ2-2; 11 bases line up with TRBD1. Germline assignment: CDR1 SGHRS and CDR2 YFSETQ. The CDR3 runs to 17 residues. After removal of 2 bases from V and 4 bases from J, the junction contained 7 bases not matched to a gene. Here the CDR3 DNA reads TGCGCCAGCAGCTTCGGATATGGGACAGGGGGCACCGGGGAGCTGTTTTTT. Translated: CASSFGYGTGGTGELFF.

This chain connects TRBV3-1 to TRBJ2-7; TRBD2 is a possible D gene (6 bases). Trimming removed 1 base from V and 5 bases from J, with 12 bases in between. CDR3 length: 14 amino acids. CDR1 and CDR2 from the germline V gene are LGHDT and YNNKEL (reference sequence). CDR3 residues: CASSQGGLVNEQYF. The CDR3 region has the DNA TGTGCCAGCAGCCAAGGGGGACTTGTCAACGAGCAGTACTTC.

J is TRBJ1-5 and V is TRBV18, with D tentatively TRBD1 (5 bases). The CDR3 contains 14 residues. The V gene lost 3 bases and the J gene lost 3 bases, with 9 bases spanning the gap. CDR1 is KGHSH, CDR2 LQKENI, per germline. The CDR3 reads CASSPGQTNQPQHF. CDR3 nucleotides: TGTGCCAGCTCACCGGGGCAAACCAATCAGCCCCAGCATTTT.

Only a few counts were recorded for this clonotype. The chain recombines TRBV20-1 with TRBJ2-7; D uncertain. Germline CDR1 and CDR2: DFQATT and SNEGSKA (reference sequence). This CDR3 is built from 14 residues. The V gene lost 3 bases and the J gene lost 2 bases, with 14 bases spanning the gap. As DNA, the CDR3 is TGCAGTGCTAGGCCCACGTATGGTGCCTACGAGCAGTACTTC. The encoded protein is CSARPTYGAYEQYF.

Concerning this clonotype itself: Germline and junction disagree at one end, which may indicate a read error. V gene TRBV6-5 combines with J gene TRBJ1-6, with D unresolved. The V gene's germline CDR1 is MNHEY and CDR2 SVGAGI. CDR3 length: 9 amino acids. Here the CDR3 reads CASSTPYGF. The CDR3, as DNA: TGTGCCAGCAGTACGCCGTATGGCTTT.

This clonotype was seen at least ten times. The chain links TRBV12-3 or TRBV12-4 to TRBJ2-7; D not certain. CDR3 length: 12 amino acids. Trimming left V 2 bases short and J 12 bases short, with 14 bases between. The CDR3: CASSLRWGTLYF. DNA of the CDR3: TGTGCCAGCAGTTTACGGTGGGGTACATTGTACTTC.

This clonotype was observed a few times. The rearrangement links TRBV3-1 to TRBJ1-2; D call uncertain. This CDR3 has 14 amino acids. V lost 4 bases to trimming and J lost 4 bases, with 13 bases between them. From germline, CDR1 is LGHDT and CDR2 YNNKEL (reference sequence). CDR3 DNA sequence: TGTGCCAGCAGCCCTAACGGTCGGGTCTATGGCTACACCTTC. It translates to CASSPNGRVYGYTF.

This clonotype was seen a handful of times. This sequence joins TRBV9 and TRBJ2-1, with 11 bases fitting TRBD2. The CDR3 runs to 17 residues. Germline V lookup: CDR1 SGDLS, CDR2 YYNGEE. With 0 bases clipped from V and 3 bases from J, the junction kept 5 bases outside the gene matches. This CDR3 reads CASSVAVAGGLYNEQFF. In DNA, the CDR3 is TGTGCCAGCAGCGTAGCCGTAGCGGGGGGGCTCTACAATGAGCAGTTCTTC.

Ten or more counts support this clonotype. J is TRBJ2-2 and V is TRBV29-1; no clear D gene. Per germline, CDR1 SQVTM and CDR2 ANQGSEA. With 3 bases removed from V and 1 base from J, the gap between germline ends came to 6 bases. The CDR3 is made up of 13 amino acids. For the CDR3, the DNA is TGCAGCGTTGATCGGAGGAACACCGGGGAGCTGTTTTTT. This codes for CSVDRRNTGELFF.

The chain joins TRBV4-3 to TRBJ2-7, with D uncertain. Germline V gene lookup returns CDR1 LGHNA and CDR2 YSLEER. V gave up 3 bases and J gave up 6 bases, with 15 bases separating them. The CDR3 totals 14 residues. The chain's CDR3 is CASSQQFAPGEQYF. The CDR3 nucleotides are TGCGCCAGCAGCCAGCAATTCGCGCCAGGCGAGCAGTACTTC.